Each of the 5 T cell receptor beta chains below was sequenced from the same sample in a study of T-cell memory formation after mild COVID-19. Using its own MiXCR run on the 5' RACE reads, TCRdb lists one record per CDR3 protein. Among roughly 340,000 distinct CDR3 sequences listed, roughly 15% were seen once. The sequencing input was PBMCs or a T cell subset sorted from them (not recorded which). These receptors all stem from a man younger than 35 who had mild COVID-19 (a few samples of this study predate the infection). Cell type and time point are not known.

This chain connects TRBV11-2 to TRBJ1-1; TRBD1 matches at 7 bases. The CDR3 spans 15 residues. V shed 1 base and J 8 bases; nucleotides not matched to a gene: 10. Germline-derived CDR1 and CDR2 are SGHAT and FQNNGV. CDR3 amino acids: CASSLALTRQGEAFF. The CDR3 bases are TGTGCCAGCAGCTTAGCCTTGACTCGACAGGGCGAAGCTTTCTTT.

The chain has TRBV10-3 and TRBJ2-2; D gene ambiguous. This CDR3 region has 12 residues. The germline V gene has CDR1 ENHRY and CDR2 SYGVKD. V lost 1 base to trimming and J lost 4 bases, with 1 base between them. This CDR3 is CAISEFTGELFF. DNA for the CDR3: TGTGCCATCAGTGAGTTCACCGGGGAGCTGTTTTTT.

J is TRBJ1-5 and V is TRBV12-3 or TRBV12-4; no clear D gene. The CDR3 has 15 residues. V lost 4 bases to trimming and J lost 0 bases, with 10 bases between them. Here the CDR3 reads CASSSPQSSNQPQHF. CDR3 coding DNA: TGTGCCAGCAGTTCTCCACAGTCTAGCAATCAGCCCCAGCATTTT.

This clonotype was seen only a few times. This chain joins TRBV11-2 and TRBJ2-3; D gene uncertain. The CDR3 extends over 11 amino acids. The germline V and J ends were trimmed by 4 bases and 5 bases, with 4 bases remaining between them. The germline gives CDR1 SGHAT, CDR2 FQNNGV. In DNA, the CDR3 is TGTGCCAGCAGCTCACAAGATACGCAGTATTTT. It encodes CASSSQDTQYF.

This clonotype was seen ten or more times. The chain links TRBV29-1 to TRBJ1-1, with D unclear. Germline CDR1 reads SQVTM; CDR2 reads ANQGSEA. This CDR3 has 13 amino acids. CDR3 bases: TGCACCGCTCGGTCCCGGACGAACACTGAAGCTTTCTTT. This sequence encodes CTARSRTNTEAFF.